The 21 T cell receptor beta chains presented below share a single source sample, sequenced in a study of technical replicates of blood from a handful of donors. Profiled with immunoSEQ multiplex PCR; TCRdb holds only in-frame clones, not every one. The sample consists of tens of thousands of clones, 80% to 95% of them appearing once. The source material was T cells isolated from PBMCs. These receptors were obtained from a human donor in good health.

The sample holds a few counts of this clone. The V gene is TRBV30, the J gene TRBJ1-1; D might be TRBD1 (5 bases). Trimming took 2 bases from V and 7 from J, leaving 11 bases between them. Germline CDR1 is GTSNPN and CDR2 is SVGIG (reference sequence). The CDR3 sequence is 12 residues long. CDR3 protein: CAWSPPGGEAFF. As DNA, the CDR3 is TGTGCCTGGAGTCCGCCGGGGGGTGAAGCTTTCTTT.

The J gene is TRBJ2-1, the V gene TRBV5-1; TRBD2 matches at 7 bases. The germline gives CDR1 SGHRS, CDR2 YFSETQ. CDR3 length equals 15 residues. The V and J ends lost 3 bases and 6 bases, in that order; junction bases with no gene match: 9. CDR3 nucleotide sequence: TGCGCCAGCAGCTCGGGGGGAGGGTATAGCAATGAGCAGTTCTTC. Its protein is CASSSGGGYSNEQFF.

The sample holds a few counts of this clone. The genes are TRBV5-1 and TRBJ1-2, with unresolved D. The CDR3 runs to 15 residues. CDR1 and CDR2 from the germline V gene are SGHRS and YFSETQ. V lost 2 bases, J lost 7 bases, and 18 bases lay in between. The CDR3 sequence: CASSLIPHYFRGYTF. The DNA for the CDR3 is TGCGCCAGCAGCTTAATCCCCCATTACTTCCGTGGCTACACCTTC. The full variable domain, completed using reference TRBV5-1 and TRBJ1-2, is KAGVTQTPRYLIKTRGQQVTLSCSPISGHRSVSWYQQTPGQGLQFLFEYFSETQRNKGNFPGRFSGRQFSNSRSEMNVSTLELGDSALYLCASSLIPHYFRGYTFGSGTRLTVV.

The rearrangement uses TRBV5-1 and TRBJ2-7; 12 bases match TRBD1. The junction had 1 base not matched to a gene; V was cut back by 4 bases and J by 2 bases. CDR1 SGHRS and CDR2 YFSETQ come from the germline V gene. There are 14 residues in the CDR3. CDR3 sequence (DNA): TGCGCCAGCAGCGGGGACAGGGGGCCCTACGAGCAGTACTTC. Amino acids: CASSGDRGPYEQYF.

The rearrangement uses TRBV27 and TRBJ1-4; the D is unclear. The CDR3 contains 15 residues. CDR1 and CDR2 from the germline V gene are MNHEY and SMNVEV (reference sequence). The germline V and J ends were trimmed by 8 bases and 8 bases, with 21 bases remaining between them. As DNA, the CDR3 is TGTGCCAGCCGGAACACTGGCCCGGGAGCAGAAAAACTGTTTTTT. Residues: CASRNTGPGAEKLFF.

V and J are TRBV9 and TRBJ2-7; tentatively, D is TRBD2 (6 bases). In germline, CDR1 is SGDLS, CDR2 YYNGEE. The V end lost 0 bases, the J end lost 0 bases, and 13 bases lay between the germline ends. CDR3 length equals 16 residues. CDR3 residues: CASSVGGLVSSYEQYF. CDR3 DNA sequence: TGTGCCAGCAGCGTAGGGGGACTCGTAAGCTCCTACGAGCAGTACTTC.

A single count supports this clone. The V call is TRBV10-1, the J call TRBJ2-3; 8 nucleotides align to TRBD2. V lost 3 bases to trimming and J lost 2 bases; unmatched junction nucleotides: 7. From germline, CDR1 is WNHNN and CDR2 SYGVQD (reference sequence). The length of the CDR3 is 16 residues. CDR3 sequence reads: CASSDLREAITDTQYF. In DNA form, the CDR3 reads TGCGCCAGCAGTGATTTGCGGGAGGCTATCACAGATACGCAGTATTTT.

This rearrangement joins TRBV11-2 to TRBJ2-2, with TRBD1 matching over 7 bases. CDR1 is SGHAT, CDR2 FQNNGV, per germline. The CDR3 is made up of 16 amino acids. The V segment lost 5 bases and the J segment 2 bases; nucleotides outside the gene matches: 8. CDR3 DNA sequence: TGTGCCAGCAGCCTATCCGGGACAGCTAACACCGGGGAGCTGTTTTTT. Translation gives CASSLSGTANTGELFF.

This chain joins TRBV7-7 and TRBJ2-1; 12 bases are a match to TRBD2. V lost 5 bases and J lost 8; bases outside the gene matches: 7. Germline V lookup: CDR1 SSHAT, CDR2 FNYEAQ (reference sequence). This CDR3 spans 15 amino acids. The CDR3 sequence is CASSKLAGGRDEQFF. CDR3 DNA sequence: TGTGCCAGCAGCAAACTAGCGGGAGGTCGTGATGAGCAGTTCTTC.

The chain carries TRBV10-3 and TRBJ2-2, with D possibly being TRBD1 (6 bases). The CDR3 is made up of 15 amino acids. Trimming stripped 0 bases from V and 1 base from J, with 6 bases between. The germline CDR1 and CDR2 sequences are ENHRY and SYGVKD. The CDR3 DNA is TGTGCCATCAGTGAGTCGACAGGGAACACCGGGGAGCTGTTTTTT. Translation gives CAISESTGNTGELFF.

V and J are TRBV11-2 and TRBJ2-7, with a tentative D call TRBD1 (6 bases). This CDR3 is 14 amino acids long. V was cut by 4 bases and J by 6 bases, with 16 bases left in between. CDR1 is SGHAT, CDR2 FQNNGV, per germline. CDR3 nucleotide sequence: TGTGCCAGCAGCTCCGGACTTAGGGGGATCGAGCAGTACTTC. Translation gives CASSSGLRGIEQYF.

The rearrangement links TRBV9 to TRBJ2-5; 10 nucleotides align to TRBD1. Germline V gene sequence: CDR1 SGDLS, CDR2 YYNGEE. The V segment lost 4 bases and the J segment 5 bases; nucleotides outside the gene matches: 8. The CDR3 is 15 residues long. Here the CDR3 reads CASSSPTGGRETQYF. The CDR3 nucleotides read TGTGCCAGCAGCAGCCCGACAGGGGGCCGGGAGACCCAGTACTTC.

This chain links TRBV30 with TRBJ2-5, with D unclear. Trimming left V 3 bases short and J 4 bases short, with 15 bases between. The CDR3 spans 14 residues. The germline V gene has CDR1 GTSNPN and CDR2 SVGIG (reference sequence). The CDR3 is CAWSHRRTSETQYF. CDR3 sequence (DNA): TGTGCCTGGAGCCACCGGAGAACCTCAGAGACCCAGTACTTC.

The genes are TRBV9 and TRBJ2-7; 13 bases match TRBD2. J lost 0 bases, V lost 3 bases, and 6 bases had no gene match. The V gene's germline CDR1 is SGDLS and CDR2 YYNGEE. This CDR3 region has 17 residues. The CDR3 bases are TGTGCCAGCAGCGCCCACACTAGCGGGAGGGCCTCCTACGAGCAGTACTTC. Protein: CASSAHTSGRASYEQYF. The full variable domain, rest sourced from reference TRBV9 and TRBJ2-7, is DSGVTQTPKHLITATGQRVTLRCSPRSGDLSVYWYQQSLDQGLQFLIQYYNGEERAKGNILERFSAQQFPDLHSELNLSSLELGDSALYFCASSAHTSGRASYEQYFGPGTRLTVT.

The chain joins TRBV2 to TRBJ2-7, with a weak D call TRBD1 (6 bases). V shed 4 bases and J shed 2 bases, with 9 bases lying between them. Germline-derived CDR1 and CDR2 are SNHLY and FYNNEI. CDR3 length equals 13 residues. This CDR3 reads CASSVGQPYEQYF. The CDR3 nucleotides are TGTGCCAGCAGTGTGGGACAACCCTACGAGCAGTACTTC.

The genes are TRBV11-1 and TRBJ2-1; D ambiguous. The CDR3 runs 14 residues. Trimming took 6 bases from V and 0 from J, leaving 9 bases between them. Germline CDR1 SGHAT, CDR2 FQDESV (reference sequence). In DNA form, the CDR3 reads TGTGCCAGCAGTGTCACAAGCTCCTACAATGAGCAGTTCTTC. Amino acids: CASSVTSSYNEQFF.

This chain connects TRBV7-6 to TRBJ1-2, with 7 bases identical to TRBD1. The CDR3 totals 16 residues. From germline, CDR1 is SGHVS and CDR2 FNYEAQ. The V and J ends lost 0 bases and 0 bases, in that order; junction bases with no gene match: 4. The CDR3 protein is CASSLAPGQSNYGYTF. In DNA form, the CDR3 reads TGTGCCAGCAGCTTAGCTCCGGGACAGTCTAACTATGGCTACACCTTC.

V is TRBV19 and J is TRBJ1-5; TRBD1 aligns across 7 bases. Trimming removed 7 bases from V and 1 base from J; junction bases left unmatched: 10. Germline V gene sequence: CDR1 LNHDA, CDR2 SQIVND (reference sequence). This CDR3 is 16 amino acids long. The CDR3 region has the DNA TGTGCCAGTAAGGGACAGCCTGGATCGAGCAATCAGCCCCAGCATTTT. Its translation: CASKGQPGSSNQPQHF.

The rearrangement links TRBV5-6 to TRBJ1-1; TRBD1 agrees at 9 bases. The trim removed 4 bases at V and 5 bases at J, leaving 18 bases unmatched. The CDR3 loop spans 18 amino acids. Looked up from germline, CDR1 is SGHDT and CDR2 is YYEEEE. For the CDR3, the DNA is TGTGCCAGCAGCGCGACCGCAGGGACAGGGATTGGTGGGACTGAAGCTTTCTTT. Its protein product is CASSATAGTGIGGTEAFF.

The chain has TRBV30 and TRBJ2-1; the D gene is possibly TRBD2 (6 bases). Trimming removed 0 bases at V and 10 bases at J, with 16 bases between. The CDR3 extends over 14 amino acids. Germline CDR1 and CDR2: GTSNPN and SVGIG (reference sequence). The CDR3 reads CAWSVVQGLTEQFF. The CDR3 DNA reads as TGTGCCTGGAGTGTAGTGCAGGGACTGACGGAGCAGTTCTTC.

This chain links TRBV9 with TRBJ1-2; TRBD1 agrees at 7 bases. CDR3 size: 15 residues. Per germline, CDR1 SGDLS and CDR2 YYNGEE. V gave up 2 bases and J gave up 3 bases; unmatched junction bases: 7. CDR3 nucleotide sequence: TGTGCCAGCAGCGTGGGGGGACAGTACTACTATGGCTACACCTTC. It encodes CASSVGGQYYYGYTF.